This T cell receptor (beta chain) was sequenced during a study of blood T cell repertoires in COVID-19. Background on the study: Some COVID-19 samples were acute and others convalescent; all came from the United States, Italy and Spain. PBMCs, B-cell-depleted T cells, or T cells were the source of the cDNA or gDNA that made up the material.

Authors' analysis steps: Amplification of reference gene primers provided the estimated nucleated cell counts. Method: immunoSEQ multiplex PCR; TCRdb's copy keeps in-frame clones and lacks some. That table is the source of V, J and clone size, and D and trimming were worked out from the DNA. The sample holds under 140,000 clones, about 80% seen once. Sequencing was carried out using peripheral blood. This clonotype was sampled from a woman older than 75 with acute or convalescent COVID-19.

CDR3: CASSLMGGGALGQFF. DNA for the CDR3: TGTGCCAGCAGTTTAATGGGCGGGGGGGCCCTAGGGCAGTTCTTC. The chain is built from TRBV27 and TRBJ2-1; 9 positions match TRBD2. After removal of 2 bases from V and 12 bases from J, the junction contained 11 bases not matched to a gene. CDR3 size: 15 residues. In germline, CDR1 is MNHEY, CDR2 SMNVEV (reference sequence).